This entry lists 31 T cell receptor beta chains sequenced from one sample in a study of OX40 agonist ivuxolimab in advanced cancers. Profiled with immunoSEQ multiplex PCR; TCRdb holds only in-frame clones, not every one. The data hold just over 80,000 clones, with roughly 84% observed a single time. The sequencing used CD4+ or CD8+ T cells sorted from blood, collected in a trial of the OX40 agonist ivuxolimab. These receptors were collected from an adult with an advanced solid tumor such as melanoma, head and neck, liver or kidney cancer.

The CDR3 protein is CASRGSSTDTQYF. In nucleotides, the CDR3 is TGTGCCAGCCGAGGGTCTAGCACAGATACGCAGTATTTT. The chain recombines TRBV7-8 with TRBJ2-3; TRBD2 is a possible D gene (5 bases). The germline V gene encodes CDR1 SGHVS and CDR2 FQNEAQ. V was shortened by 8 bases and J by 0 bases, with 9 bases between the two germline ends. The CDR3 runs 13 residues.

The chain links TRBV7-2 to TRBJ1-1; 7 positions agree with TRBD1. CDR3 length: 15 residues. The germline CDR1 and CDR2 sequences are SGHTA and FQGNSA. V shed 8 bases and J 3 bases; nucleotides not matched to a gene: 12. The CDR3 DNA is TGTGCCAGCGGCCCAGGACAGGTGGGGTACACTGAAGCTTTCTTT. It translates to CASGPGQVGYTEAFF.

This clone was seen more than once but under ten times. The chain couples TRBV7-7 to TRBJ2-1, with 8 bases that match TRBD2. Germline CDR1 reads SSHAT; CDR2 reads FNYEAQ (reference sequence). This CDR3 is 13 amino acids long. The V segment lost 6 bases and the J segment 7 bases; nucleotides outside the gene matches: 5. The CDR3 loop is CASSAGGGNEQFF. The CDR3 bases are TGTGCCAGCAGTGCTGGCGGGGGGAATGAGCAGTTCTTC.

V and J are TRBV5-1 and TRBJ1-3; no firm D call. The CDR3 length is 15 residues. Looked up from germline, CDR1 is SGHRS and CDR2 is YFSETQ. Trimming shortened V by 1 base and J by 0 bases, and 8 bases separated the two germline ends. The CDR3: CASSLSQFSGNTIYF. In DNA, the CDR3 is TGCGCCAGCAGCTTGTCTCAGTTCTCTGGAAACACCATATATTTT.

The chain links TRBV11-2 to TRBJ2-5; maybe TRBD1 (5 bases). This CDR3 spans 17 amino acids. The germline gives CDR1 SGHAT, CDR2 FQNNGV. With 0 bases removed from V and 2 bases from J, the gap between germline ends came to 16 bases. The CDR3 DNA is TGTGCCAGCAGCTTAGATCCCGCGACAGTCCTACAAGAGACCCAGTACTTC. It codes for CASSLDPATVLQETQYF.

V and J are TRBV10-3 and TRBJ2-7, with 10 bases lining up with TRBD1. Germline V gives CDR1 ENHRY, CDR2 SYGVKD. This CDR3 is 17 amino acids long. V shed 6 bases and J 0 bases; nucleotides not matched to a gene: 11. The CDR3 coding sequence is TGTGCCATCAGCGGACCGGGACAGGGGCGAAGCTCCTACGAGCAGTACTTC. This gives the protein CAISGPGQGRSSYEQYF.

The J gene is TRBJ1-1, the V gene TRBV9, with a weak D call TRBD1 (5 bases). Germline V lookup: CDR1 SGDLS, CDR2 YYNGEE. V was cut by 2 bases and J by 5 bases, with 13 bases left in between. This CDR3 comprises 14 residues. The CDR3 reads CASSVTALGTEAFF. CDR3 DNA: TGTGCCAGCAGCGTGACAGCGTTAGGGACTGAAGCTTTCTTT.

The chain combines TRBV20-1 with TRBJ2-3; 9 nucleotides match TRBD2. Trimming at V came to 4 bases and at J to 14 bases, leaving 7 bases not matched to a gene. The CDR3 has 11 residues. CDR1 is DFQATT and CDR2 is SNEGSKA in the germline V gene (reference sequence). This chain's CDR3 is CSATGELAGYF. The CDR3 region has the DNA TGCAGTGCTACCGGGGAACTAGCGGGGTATTTT.

This clone has just one count. The chain carries TRBV6-6 and TRBJ2-7; 8 nucleotides line up with TRBD2. The CDR3 has 14 amino acids. The V and J ends lost 2 bases and 7 bases, in that order; junction bases with no gene match: 7. The germline V gene has CDR1 MNHNY and CDR2 SVGAGI (reference sequence). CDR3 nucleotides: TGTGCCAGCAGTTACAGAGCGGGAGTAGGGGAGCAGTACTTC. It is translated as CASSYRAGVGEQYF.

This chain connects TRBV18 to TRBJ1-5; D not certain. Trimming removed 6 bases at V and 1 base at J, with 13 bases between. Germline V gives CDR1 KGHSH, CDR2 LQKENI. The CDR3 has 15 amino acids. This CDR3 reads CASSFYRESNQPQHF. Written as DNA, the CDR3 is TGTGCCAGCTCCTTCTACCGGGAGAGCAATCAGCCCCAGCATTTT.

The chain carries TRBV2 and TRBJ1-4, with TRBD1 matching 7 bases. V lost 7 bases, J lost 3 bases, and 20 bases stayed unmatched. CDR1 is SNHLY and CDR2 is FYNNEI in the germline V gene. This CDR3 comprises 19 residues. Here the CDR3 reads CASKVDRASRRAANEKLFF. As DNA, the CDR3 is TGTGCCAGCAAGGTTGACAGGGCCAGTCGTCGGGCGGCTAATGAAAAACTGTTTTTT.

The chain has TRBV6-5 and TRBJ1-3; D is undetermined. This CDR3 spans 15 amino acids. Germline V gene sequence: CDR1 MNHEY, CDR2 SVGAGI. Trimming removed 4 bases at V and 0 bases at J, with 10 bases between. CDR3 region: CASSSNLLSGNTIYF. DNA of the CDR3: TGTGCCAGCAGTTCTAACCTCCTCTCTGGAAACACCATATATTTT.

The chain couples TRBV7-9 to TRBJ2-2; possible D gene TRBD2, 7 bases. The CDR3 extends over 17 amino acids. CDR1 SEHNR and CDR2 FQNEAQ come from the germline V gene (reference sequence). Trimming removed 5 bases from V and 4 bases from J, with 20 bases in between. The CDR3 DNA follows: TGTGCCAGCAGCCCAAGACTAGACGGGGGGCCCACCGGGGAGCTGTTTTTT. It translates to CASSPRLDGGPTGELFF.

The rearrangement joins TRBV2 to TRBJ1-2; a possible D gene is TRBD1 (5 bases). The V gene's germline CDR1 is SNHLY and CDR2 FYNNEI. CDR3 length: 12 residues. The V and J ends lost 2 bases and 13 bases respectively, with 14 bases between them. The CDR3 region is CASSERDPRRTF. The CDR3 DNA reads TGTGCCAGCAGTGAAAGGGACCCCCGTCGCACCTTC.

This chain uses TRBV2 with TRBJ2-1; D not certain. CDR3 length: 15 residues. Germline CDR1 is SNHLY and CDR2 is FYNNEI. V was cut by 4 bases and J by 0 bases, with 10 bases left in between. The CDR3 coding sequence is TGTGCCAGCAGTGCGGGCAGATCCTCCTACAATGAGCAGTTCTTC. This codes for CASSAGRSSYNEQFF.

This chain uses TRBV6-6 with TRBJ2-5; 7 bases match TRBD1. V lost 5 bases to trimming and J lost 3 bases; unmatched junction nucleotides: 3. This CDR3 has 13 residues. Germline V gene sequence: CDR1 MNHNY, CDR2 SVGAGI (reference sequence). CDR3 region: CASSIQGKETQYF. The CDR3 nucleotides read TGTGCCAGCAGTATACAGGGGAAAGAGACCCAGTACTTC.

The chain employs TRBV27 and TRBJ1-6, with 9 bases identical to TRBD1. CDR1 is MNHEY, CDR2 SMNVEV, per germline (reference sequence). Trimming at V came to 10 bases and at J to 4 bases, leaving 8 bases not matched to a gene. This CDR3 is 15 amino acids long. The chain's CDR3 is CATRGQGLYNSPLHF. CDR3 nucleotides: TGTGCCACCCGTGGACAGGGGCTTTATAATTCACCCCTCCACTTT.

This chain links TRBV6-6 with TRBJ2-6; no firm D call. CDR1 and CDR2 from the germline V gene are MNHNY and SVGAGI (reference sequence). CDR3 size: 13 residues. Trimming stripped 8 bases from V and 0 bases from J, with 5 bases between. CDR3 sequence: CASGGSGANVLTF. CDR3 nucleotide sequence: TGTGCCAGCGGTGGCTCTGGGGCCAACGTCCTGACTTTC.

The J gene is TRBJ2-3, the V gene TRBV9, with TRBD2 matching 14 bases. CDR3 length equals 17 residues. The germline V gene encodes CDR1 SGDLS and CDR2 YYNGEE. V dropped 3 bases and J dropped 2; count of bases not matched to a gene: 5. The CDR3 is CASSGRTSGGNTDTQYF. The CDR3 nucleotides read TGTGCCAGCAGCGGACGGACTAGCGGGGGGAACACAGATACGCAGTATTTT.

This chain connects TRBV28 to TRBJ2-1; TRBD2 aligns across 8 bases. V lost 3 bases, J lost 0 bases, and 16 bases stayed unmatched. CDR3 length: 20 amino acids. The germline V gene encodes CDR1 MDHEN and CDR2 SYDVKM. The CDR3 sequence is CASSFSKGLGGVSSYNEQFF. DNA for the CDR3: TGTGCCAGCAGTTTTTCGAAGGGACTAGGAGGAGTGAGCTCCTACAATGAGCAGTTCTTC.

The V gene is TRBV7-2, the J gene TRBJ1-5; TRBD1 is a possible D gene (6 bases). The CDR3 consists of 15 residues. Trimming took 5 bases from V and 6 from J, leaving 17 bases between them. Germline CDR1 reads SGHTA; CDR2 reads FQGNSA. Written as DNA, the CDR3 is TGTGCCAGCAGCACAGGGAATCCCCGCGGTCAGCCCCAGCATTTT. It translates to CASSTGNPRGQPQHF.

The chain links TRBV29-1 to TRBJ2-7, with a tentative D call TRBD2 (6 bases). V lost 6 bases and J lost 0, with 9 bases in between. CDR3 size: 12 residues. Germline CDR1 SQVTM, CDR2 ANQGSEA. This CDR3 reads CSVGGLSYEQYF. The CDR3 DNA sequence: TGCAGCGTGGGAGGACTCTCCTACGAGCAGTACTTC.

The rearrangement joins TRBV28 to TRBJ1-1; tentative D call: TRBD1 (6 bases). This CDR3 is built from 14 residues. Trimming pared 8 bases from V and 1 base from J, leaving 14 bases between. Germline lookup yields CDR1 MDHEN and CDR2 SYDVKM. In nucleotides, the CDR3 is TGTGCCAGCCTACAGGGTTGGGGGAACACTGAAGCTTTCTTT. It codes for CASLQGWGNTEAFF. The variable domain in full, completed from reference TRBV28 and TRBJ1-1, reads DVKVTQSSRYLVKRTGEKVFLECVQDMDHENMFWYRQDPGLGLRLIYFSYDVKMKEKGDIPEGYSVSREKKERFSLILESASTNQTSMYLCASLQGWGNTEAFFGQGTRLTVV.

This clone was seen a single time. The chain has TRBV7-8 and TRBJ1-4, with TRBD1 identical over 8 bases. V shed 5 bases, J shed 7 bases, and the junction held 6 bases outside the gene matches. Germline V gene lookup returns CDR1 SGHVS and CDR2 FQNEAQ. The CDR3 runs to 14 residues. The CDR3 loop is CASSPGTGTEKLFF. CDR3 DNA: TGTGCCAGCAGCCCTGGGACAGGTACTGAAAAACTGTTTTTT.

The V and J genes are TRBV5-1 and TRBJ1-1, with D tentatively TRBD1 (5 bases). Germline CDR1 reads SGHRS; CDR2 reads YFSETQ. This CDR3 contains 14 residues. Trimming pared 6 bases from V and 1 base from J, leaving 13 bases between. The CDR3 region is CASIAGVENTEAFF. The CDR3 bases are TGCGCCAGCATCGCGGGGGTTGAGAACACTGAAGCTTTCTTT.

J is TRBJ1-4 and V is TRBV5-1; the match to TRBD1 covers 11 bases. There are 15 residues in the CDR3. Germline assignment: CDR1 SGHRS and CDR2 YFSETQ. The junction had 5 bases not matched to a gene; V was cut back by 4 bases and J by 6 bases. The CDR3 spells CASSADRGRDEKLFF. CDR3 sequence (DNA): TGCGCCAGCAGCGCGGACAGGGGGCGGGATGAAAAACTGTTTTTT.

The CDR3 sequence: CASRRTSGLNEQFF. In nucleotides, the CDR3 is TGTGCCAGCAGGAGGACTAGCGGGCTGAATGAGCAGTTCTTC. This rearrangement joins TRBV5-4 to TRBJ2-1; 11 nucleotides match TRBD2. Germline V gives CDR1 SGHNT, CDR2 YYREEE (reference sequence). The CDR3 contains 14 residues. Trimming removed 5 bases from V and 7 bases from J; junction bases left unmatched: 5.

This chain connects TRBV11-3 to TRBJ2-2; D gene uncertain. Germline values: CDR1 SGHNT, CDR2 YENEEA. This CDR3 spans 13 amino acids. V shed 1 base and J shed 2 bases, with 2 bases lying between them. The CDR3 DNA reads as TGTGCCAGCAGCTTAGTAAACACCGGGGAGCTGTTTTTT. Protein: CASSLVNTGELFF.

The gene calls are TRBV11-2 and TRBJ2-1; D possibly uses TRBD1 or TRBD2 (5 bases each). The CDR3 covers 15 residues. Germline V gene sequence: CDR1 SGHAT, CDR2 FQNNGV. Trimming left V 3 bases short and J 4 bases short, with 13 bases between. The CDR3 coding sequence is TGTGCCAGCAGCTTTGGCCGGGGACCTTACAATGAGCAGTTCTTC. It encodes CASSFGRGPYNEQFF. The full variable domain, rest sourced from reference TRBV11-2 and TRBJ2-1, is EAGVAQSPRYKIIEKRQSVAFWCNPISGHATLYWYQQILGQGPKLLIQFQNNGVVDDSQLPKDRFSAERLKGVDSTLKIQPAKLEDSAVYLCASSFGRGPYNEQFFGPGTRLTVL.

The chain is built from TRBV30 and TRBJ2-6, with TRBD1 identical over 7 bases. Trimming removed 0 bases from V and 2 bases from J; junction bases left unmatched: 13. The CDR3 is 19 residues long. CDR1 GTSNPN and CDR2 SVGIG come from the germline V gene (reference sequence). CDR3 coding DNA: TGTGCCTGGAGTGTTGTAAGGGGGCAGGGAGCGGCTGGGGCCAACGTCCTGACTTTC. Amino acids: CAWSVVRGQGAAGANVLTF.

Note on this clone: Because the CDR3 is missing its conserved closing phenylalanine or tryptophan, this is likely a read error. It is unclear where the CDR3 begins or ends on the DNA, so no DNA is shown, and the CDR3 is as TCRdb lists it. The J gene is TRBJ1-2, the V gene TRBV6-1. Per germline, CDR1 MNHNS and CDR2 SASEGT. A total of 12 residues make up the CDR3, ends included. The CDR3 spells CASSEGTPTGGI.